A selection of T cell receptor beta chains follows, all from one sample in a study of CD8 T cells in ankylosing spondylitis. TCRdb itself ran the 5' RACE reads through MiXCR, one entry per CDR3 protein. Here the sample spans about 540,000 distinct CDR3 sequences, about 13% being singletons. Material for sequencing was blood, either unsorted or a sorted T cell fraction (not recorded which). The receptor set was obtained from a male donor with ankylosing spondylitis. Each CDR3 is given with its conserved first and last residue. A D gene is named only where the DNA matches it firmly. The size field is filled for only some rows; it gives once, few, many or a size class.

clone size | J gene | D gene | V gene | CDR3 protein | CDR3 DNA
few | TRBJ1-5 | NA | TRBV3-1 | CASSQATPPTQPQHF | TGTGCCAGCAGCCAGGCGACTCCCCCTACACAGCCCCAGCATTTT
NA | TRBJ2-7 | NA | TRBV5-6 | CASRSGTDSNYVQYF | TGTGCCAGCAGATCGGGGACGGATTCTAACTACGTGCAGTACTTC
few | TRBJ2-1 | TRBD2 | TRBV20-1 | CSAPLAGYNEQFF | TGCAGTGCTCCTCTAGCGGGATACAATGAGCAGTTCTTC
NA | TRBJ2-1 | TRBD2 | TRBV9 | CASSSGGVNEQFF | TGTGCCAGCAGCTCCGGGGGGGTCAATGAGCAGTTCTTC
NA | TRBJ2-1 | NA | TRBV19 | CASSIKGFASYNEQFF | TGTGCCAGTAGTATAAAGGGGTTTGCCTCCTACAATGAGCAGTTCTTC
few | TRBJ2-4 | TRBD2 | TRBV2 | CASSWREWPKNIQYF | TGTGCCAGCAGTTGGCGGGAGTGGCCCAAAAACATTCAGTACTTC
few | TRBJ2-5 | TRBD2 | TRBV4-2 | CASSRGLAGLQETQYF | TGTGCCAGCAGCCGGGGACTAGCGGGACTCCAAGAGACCCAGTACTTC
few | TRBJ1-2 | TRBD1 | TRBV20-1 | CSAPTRGRGYGYTF | TGCAGTGCTCCCACCAGGGGGCGCGGCTATGGCTACACCTTC
many | TRBJ2-1 | NA | TRBV12-3/TRBV12-4 | CASSPASDGGNEQFF | TGTGCCAGCAGCCCCGCCTCGGACGGAGGTAATGAGCAGTTCTTC
few | TRBJ2-7 | NA | TRBV18 | CASSPGVSPRHGDEQYF | TGTGCCAGCTCACCAGGCGTGTCCCCCAGGCATGGGGACGAGCAGTACTTC
NA | TRBJ2-1 | NA | TRBV6-1 | CASTVGTTGNEQFF | TGTGCCAGTACTGTGGGGACCACGGGCAATGAGCAGTTCTTC
NA | TRBJ2-1 | TRBD2 | TRBV5-1 | CASRGTSGSLYYNEQFF | TGCGCCAGCAGAGGGACTAGCGGGAGTCTCTACTACAATGAGCAGTTCTTC
NA | TRBJ2-3 | NA | TRBV4-2 | CASSGRGENSDTQYF | TGTGCCAGCAGCGGTCGCGGGGAAAATTCAGATACGCAGTATTTT
few | TRBJ1-1 | NA | TRBV5-1 | CASSLGPDMNTEAFF | TGCGCCAGCAGCTTGGGCCCAGACATGAACACTGAAGCTTTCTTT
few | TRBJ2-1 | NA | TRBV18 | CASSPAGTVYNEQFF | TGTGCCAGCTCACCAGCCGGGACTGTCTACAATGAGCAGTTCTTC
NA | TRBJ1-2 | NA | TRBV20-1 | CSAPTKFTNYGYTF | TGCAGTGCCCCCACCAAGTTTACGAACTATGGCTACACCTTC
NA | TRBJ1-6 | NA | TRBV30 | CAWTKGISVNSPLHF | TGTGCCTGGACTAAGGGGATTTCGGTTAATTCACCCCTCCACTTT
NA | TRBJ1-2 | TRBD1 | TRBV20-1 | CSFHRGRKCGYTF | TGCAGTTTTCACAGGGGGAGGAAGTGTGGCTACACCTTC
few | TRBJ2-3 | NA | TRBV3-1 | CASSQVAGDVSTDTQYF | TGTGCCAGCAGCCAAGTGGCAGGGGATGTTAGCACAGATACGCAGTATTTT
NA | TRBJ2-2 | NA | TRBV5-6 | CASSALDSNTGELFF | TGTGCCAGCAGCGCTCTGGACAGCAACACCGGGGAGCTGTTTTTT
once | TRBJ1-2 | NA | TRBV5-1 | CASSSQVGQLDYGYTF | TGCGCCAGCAGCTCCCAGGTCGGCCAACTGGACTATGGCTACACCTTC
many | TRBJ2-3 | NA | TRBV29-1 | CSVDVETDTQYF | TGCAGCGTTGATGTAGAGACAGATACGCAGTATTTT
many | TRBJ2-5 | NA | TRBV5-1 | CASESGGTVQETQYF | TGCGCCAGCGAATCGGGAGGGACAGTCCAAGAGACCCAGTACTTC
NA | TRBJ2-2 | NA | TRBV5-1 | CASSKMGQNTGELFF | TGCGCCAGCAGCAAGATGGGACAGAACACCGGGGAGCTGTTTTTT
few | TRBJ2-2 | TRBD1 | TRBV12-3/TRBV12-4 | CASSKQGDTGELFF | TGTGCCAGCAGCAAACAGGGGGACACCGGGGAGCTGTTTTTT
NA | TRBJ2-7 | TRBD1 | TRBV20-1 | CSARDARQGDEQYF | TGCAGTGCTAGAGATGCCCGCCAGGGGGACGAGCAGTACTTC
many | TRBJ1-4 | NA | TRBV12-3/TRBV12-4 | CASSPRAEKLFF | TGTGCCAGCAGTCCCCGCGCTGAAAAACTGTTTTTT
NA | TRBJ2-7 | TRBD2 | TRBV7-9 | CASSLGGSESYEQYF | TGTGCCAGCAGCCTCGGGGGGAGCGAATCCTACGAGCAGTACTTC
many | TRBJ2-3 | NA | TRBV11-3 | CASNGDTQYF | TGTGCCAGCAATGGAGATACGCAGTATTTT
many | TRBJ2-5 | NA | TRBV2 | CASKSWYQETQYF | TGTGCCAGTAAAAGCTGGTACCAAGAGACCCAGTACTTC
few | TRBJ2-1 | TRBD2 | TRBV7-9 | CASSLALAGARNEQFF | TGTGCCAGCAGCTTAGCGCTAGCGGGAGCTCGCAATGAGCAGTTCTTC
many | TRBJ2-3 | NA | TRBV5-1 | CASSLASEDTQYF | TGCGCCAGCAGCTTGGCCAGCGAGGATACGCAGTATTTT
many | TRBJ2-6 | TRBD1 | TRBV12-3/TRBV12-4 | CASTRDRGDSGANVLTF | TGTGCCAGCACCCGGGACAGGGGGGACTCTGGGGCCAACGTCCTGACTTTC
few | TRBJ1-5 | NA | TRBV5-5 | CASSLAVEDQPQHF | TGTGCCAGCAGCCTCGCCGTCGAGGATCAGCCCCAGCATTTT
few | TRBJ2-2 | TRBD1 | TRBV24-1 | CATSDRTGQGTGELFF | TGTGCCACCAGTGACCGGACAGGACAAGGAACCGGGGAGCTGTTTTTT
many | TRBJ2-2 | TRBD1 | TRBV2 | CASSERDRGSGELFF | TGTGCCAGCAGTGAGAGGGACAGGGGGTCCGGGGAGCTGTTTTTT
many | TRBJ2-1 | TRBD2 | TRBV5-1 | CASSLEPSGGYNEQFF | TGCGCCAGCAGCTTGGAGCCTAGCGGGGGTTACAATGAGCAGTTCTTC
few | TRBJ2-1 | TRBD2 | TRBV6-5 | CASSSAGLAGGGNEQFF | TGTGCCAGCAGTTCCGCGGGACTAGCGGGAGGTGGTAATGAGCAGTTCTTC
NA | TRBJ1-1 | NA | TRBV6-1 | CASSDGTTSPNTEAFF | TGTGCCAGCAGCGATGGGACAACGTCGCCGAACACTGAAGCTTTCTTT
NA | TRBJ1-4 | TRBD1 | TRBV7-9 | CASSSGQSGNEKLFF | TGTGCCAGCAGCTCGGGACAGTCCGGTAATGAAAAACTGTTTTTT
many | TRBJ2-2 | NA | TRBV5-1 | CASSSTAGSTGELFF | TGCGCCAGCAGTTCCACGGCGGGTAGCACCGGGGAGCTGTTTTTT
few | TRBJ2-5 | NA | TRBV20-1 | CSAWTGTTQYF | TGCAGTGCTTGGACGGGAACAACCCAGTACTTC
NA | TRBJ1-4 | NA | TRBV5-1 | CASSTGINEKLFF | TGCGCCAGCAGTACAGGGATTAATGAAAAACTGTTTTTT